The rows below give T cell receptor beta chains drawn from one sample of a study of T-cell reconstitution after alpha-beta-depleted transplantation in children. TCRdb reanalysed the PCR reads using MiXCR and keeps one entry per CDR3 protein. The sample lists roughly 500,000 distinct CDR3 sequences; about 30% were seen once. This material consisted of PBMCs from the stem cell graft donor, taken from the stem cell graft. The origin of the receptors is a human donor who donated a stem cell graft to a child with aplastic anemia. CDR3s include the opening cysteine and the closing phenylalanine or tryptophan. A D gene is named only where the DNA matches it firmly. Clone size is not always given. Where it is, it says once, few, many or a class for expanded clones.

v_gene,d_gene,abundance,j_gene,CDR3nt,CDR3aa
TRBV11-3,TRBD1,.,TRBJ1-1,TGTGCCAGCAGCTTGCGACAGGGATGGGCTTTCTTT,CASSLRQGWAFF
TRBV12-3/TRBV12-4,TRBD1,.,TRBJ2-1,TGTGCCAGCAGTTTCTCGGGGACAGTGTCCTACAATGAGCAGTTCTTC,CASSFSGTVSYNEQFF
TRBV20-1,TRBD1,.,TRBJ1-5,TGCAGTGCTTGGGACAGGGACAATCAGCCCCAGCATTTT,CSAWDRDNQPQHF
TRBV7-9,.,few,TRBJ2-1,TGTGCCAGCAGCTTGGGTAACTATGAGCAGTTCTTC,CASSLGNYEQFF
TRBV7-3,.,.,TRBJ2-2,TGTGCCAGCAGCTTAATGAGGGCGGGACTGACCGGGGAGCTGTTTTTT,CASSLMRAGLTGELFF
TRBV29-1,.,.,TRBJ2-7,TGCAGCGCCCGAGGGACTGGGACCTACGAGCAGTACTTC,CSARGTGTYEQYF
TRBV27,.,.,TRBJ2-1,TGTGCCAGCAGAACCTCCCCAATTTCCTGGTACAATGAGCAGTTCTTC,CASRTSPISWYNEQFF
TRBV30,.,.,TRBJ1-2,TGTGCCCTAAAACCGGGGCAGCTCGTCTATGGCTACACCTTC,CALKPGQLVYGYTF
TRBV25-1,.,.,TRBJ2-5,TGTGCCAGCAGTGAATCGTCGGAGACCCAGTACTTC,CASSESSETQYF
TRBV24-1,TRBD1,few,TRBJ1-1,TGTGCCACCAGTGCGAGCAGGGGGACTGAAGCTTTCTTT,CATSASRGTEAFF
TRBV29-1,.,.,TRBJ2-1,TGCAGCGTTTATGACAGTTCCTACAATGAGCAGTTCTTC,CSVYDSSYNEQFF
TRBV19,.,.,TRBJ1-5,TGTGCCAGTAGTATTGGGGACAGCAATCAGCCCCAGCATTTT,CASSIGDSNQPQHF
TRBV18,.,few,TRBJ2-6,TGTGCCAGCTCACCGATGGACTCCCGAAGTGCCGGGGCCAACGTCCTGACTTTC,CASSPMDSRSAGANVLTF
TRBV20-1,TRBD1,few,TRBJ2-1,TGCAGTGCTAGCCCTAACCGGGACAGCTCCTACAATGAGCAGTTCTTC,CSASPNRDSSYNEQFF
TRBV6-5,TRBD1,.,TRBJ1-1,TGTGCCAGCAGTTCCGAAGGGGGCTTGGGCACTGAAGCTTTCTTT,CASSSEGGLGTEAFF
TRBV30,TRBD1,once,TRBJ2-6,TGTGCCTGGGGACAGGGGGGCTCTGGGGCCAACGTCCTGACTTTC,CAWGQGGSGANVLTF
TRBV5-4,TRBD2,.,TRBJ2-5,TGTGCCAGCAGCTTGGGACTAGCGGGAGGGCCAGGAGAGACCCAGTACTTC,CASSLGLAGGPGETQYF
TRBV28,TRBD1,.,TRBJ2-7,TGTGCCAGCAGAGACAGGGGTTCCGACGAGCAGTACTTC,CASRDRGSDEQYF
TRBV12-3/TRBV12-4,.,many,TRBJ1-3,TGTGCCAGCAGTTTGTCAGGAAACACCATATATTTT,CASSLSGNTIYF
TRBV20-1,TRBD2,many,TRBJ2-3,TGCAGTGCCCCTCCGGGACTAGCGGGGGGAAGGTGGGATACGCAGTATTTT,CSAPPGLAGGRWDTQYF
TRBV11-3,.,.,TRBJ2-7,TGTGCCAGCAGCTTAGTCCCCGGGCCTTCCTACGAGCAGTACTTC,CASSLVPGPSYEQYF
TRBV7-2,TRBD1,.,TRBJ1-5,TGTGCCAGCAGCTCTGCGGACAGGGGAGCCCAGCCCCAGCATTTT,CASSSADRGAQPQHF
TRBV7-2,.,.,TRBJ1-2,TGTGCCAGCAGCTTCCGGACAGATGATGGCTACACCTTC,CASSFRTDDGYTF
TRBV20-1,.,few,TRBJ2-3,TGCAGTGCTAGGGGCAGGGGAAAAGATACGCAGTATTTT,CSARGRGKDTQYF
TRBV7-6,.,few,TRBJ2-7,TGTGCCAGCAGCTTGGCGGCAGGAGGGGGCGACTACGAGCAGTACTTC,CASSLAAGGGDYEQYF
TRBV19,.,few,TRBJ2-3,TGTGCCAGTAGTATAGGCAGGGTCGCTAGCACAGATACGCAGTATTTT,CASSIGRVASTDTQYF
TRBV7-8,TRBD1,.,TRBJ2-7,TGTGCCAGCAGCGTATACAGGGGGACCTACGAGCAGTACTTC,CASSVYRGTYEQYF
TRBV6-1,TRBD1,.,TRBJ1-1,TGTGCCAGTACGGGTCAGGGGGCGGTTAGCACTGAAGCTTTCTTT,CASTGQGAVSTEAFF
TRBV12-3/TRBV12-4,TRBD1,few,TRBJ2-1,TGTGCCAGCAGGACAGGGAGAGGGGAGTACAATGAGCAGTTCTTC,CASRTGRGEYNEQFF
TRBV24-1,.,few,TRBJ2-1,TGTGCCACCATTAGTTACTACAATGAGCAGTTCTTC,CATISYYNEQFF
TRBV29-1,.,few,TRBJ1-3,TGCAGCGTTGAAGACGAGGGTACTGGAAACACCATATATTTT,CSVEDEGTGNTIYF
TRBV10-3,.,.,TRBJ1-1,TGTGCCATCAGTGAGTCAAGCAGAGGCACTGAAGCTTTCTTT,CAISESSRGTEAFF